One and the same sample provided the 8 T cell receptor beta chains below, sequenced in a study of blood T cell repertoires in COVID-19. Clones were sequenced by immunoSEQ multiplex PCR, and TCRdb holds only the in-frame ones, with some missing. Of a few hundred thousand clones in the sample, roughly four fifths were seen once. The sequencing input was PBMCs or T cells enriched from blood (not recorded which). Receptors originate from a woman between 45 and 65 years old who had recovered from COVID-19.

V and J are TRBV30 and TRBJ1-1; D perhaps matches TRBD1 (5 bases). Germline lookup yields CDR1 GTSNPN and CDR2 SVGIG (reference sequence). This CDR3 comprises 13 residues. Trimming took off 2 bases at V and 10 bases at J, with 17 bases between the two ends. CDR3 in amino acids: CAWSSEAGQRAFF. The CDR3 coding sequence is TGTGCCTGGAGTTCCGAGGCAGGACAAAGAGCTTTCTTT.

This clone was observed many times. The gene calls are TRBV2 and TRBJ1-6, with D hard to call. Trimming cost V 6 bases and J 0 bases, with 15 bases left between them. The CDR3 runs 17 residues. The V gene's germline CDR1 is SNHLY and CDR2 FYNNEI. The CDR3 DNA reads as TGTGCCAGCAGGAGCCTGGGTTGGAGCTCCTATAATTCACCCCTCCACTTT. As protein: CASRSLGWSSYNSPLHF.

J is TRBJ1-3 and V is TRBV6-1, with D perhaps TRBD1 (6 bases). This CDR3 contains 14 residues. The V gene's germline CDR1 is MNHNS and CDR2 SASEGT. The V gene lost 5 bases and the J gene lost 3 bases, with 11 bases spanning the gap. The CDR3 loop reads CASSPLGGGNTIYF. The CDR3 DNA reads as TGTGCCAGCAGTCCCCTAGGGGGTGGAAACACCATATATTTT.

V gene TRBV13 combines with J gene TRBJ1-1; unclear D gene. The CDR3 length is 13 residues. CDR1 and CDR2 from the germline V gene are PRHDT and FYEKMQ (reference sequence). V lost 3 bases and J 8 bases, leaving 13 bases between the germline ends. CDR3 nucleotides: TGTGCCAGCAGCTTTGGTTTTGGGCAGGAAGCTTTCTTT. Protein: CASSFGFGQEAFF.

The chain links TRBV5-1 to TRBJ1-1, with D unclear. V gave up 1 base and J gave up 4 bases, with 11 bases separating them. Germline V gene sequence: CDR1 SGHRS, CDR2 YFSETQ. The CDR3 extends over 14 amino acids. In DNA, the CDR3 is TGCGCCAGCAGCTTGACGGCGACACTCACTGAAGCTTTCTTT. Translated, it gives CASSLTATLTEAFF.

This clone was counted only a few times. CDR3 DNA: TGTGCCAGCAGCTCCCCCGGGACAGGTTACAATGAGCAGTTCTTC. It encodes CASSSPGTGYNEQFF. V and J are TRBV7-2 and TRBJ2-1; the match to TRBD1 covers 8 bases. There are 15 residues in the CDR3. V was clipped by 4 bases and J by 4 bases; unmatched bases: 6. Germline V CDR1 and CDR2: SGHTA, FQGNSA.

V gene TRBV7-2 combines with J gene TRBJ2-3, with 10 bases matching TRBD2. CDR1 and CDR2 (germline): SGHTA, FQGNSA. The CDR3 consists of 15 residues. The V gene end was trimmed by 5 bases and the J gene end by 1 base; junction bases not matched to a gene: 3. DNA for the CDR3: TGTGCCAGCAGCGCTAGCGGGGGCCGCACAGATACGCAGTATTTT. It codes for CASSASGGRTDTQYF.

CDR3 nucleotide sequence: TGTGCCAGCAGCTCCGGACAGGGTTCCTACGAGCAGTACTTC. Its protein product is CASSSGQGSYEQYF. The chain employs TRBV11-2 and TRBJ2-7; 8 bases map to TRBD1. The CDR3 loop spans 14 amino acids. Germline trimming cut 4 bases from V and 1 base from J; bases unmatched to any gene: 3. Germline loops: CDR1 SGHAT, CDR2 FQNNGV.